This TCR beta chain was recorded in a study of OX40 agonist ivuxolimab in advanced cancers. Study context: A mean age of around 60 years, range roughly 20 to 85, was recorded, and 70% to 85% were male.

Findings and caveats of the study: There were, on average, more expanded clones in CD8+ T cells than in CD4+. Among the least clonally expanded were partial responders at 0.1-3.0 mg/kg.

Sequenced by immunoSEQ multiplex PCR; TCRdb stores in-frame clones only, minus some. The profile shows roughly 28,000 clones, about 90% of them singletons. Trimming removed 1 base at V and 6 bases at J, with 8 bases between. This CDR3 spans 13 amino acids. CDR1 is SEHNR, CDR2 FQNEAQ, per germline (reference sequence). With respect to this clone: Its target is unknown.

The source is an adult with an advanced solid tumor such as melanoma, head and neck, liver or kidney cancer. Sequencing was performed on CD4+ or CD8+ T cells sorted from blood, taken in a trial of the OX40 agonist ivuxolimab. The chain combines TRBV7-9 with TRBJ2-3; D call uncertain. The CDR3 nucleotides are TGTGCCAGCAGCTTAGGAGGTTTGGATACGCAGTATTTT. Translation gives CASSLGGLDTQYF.